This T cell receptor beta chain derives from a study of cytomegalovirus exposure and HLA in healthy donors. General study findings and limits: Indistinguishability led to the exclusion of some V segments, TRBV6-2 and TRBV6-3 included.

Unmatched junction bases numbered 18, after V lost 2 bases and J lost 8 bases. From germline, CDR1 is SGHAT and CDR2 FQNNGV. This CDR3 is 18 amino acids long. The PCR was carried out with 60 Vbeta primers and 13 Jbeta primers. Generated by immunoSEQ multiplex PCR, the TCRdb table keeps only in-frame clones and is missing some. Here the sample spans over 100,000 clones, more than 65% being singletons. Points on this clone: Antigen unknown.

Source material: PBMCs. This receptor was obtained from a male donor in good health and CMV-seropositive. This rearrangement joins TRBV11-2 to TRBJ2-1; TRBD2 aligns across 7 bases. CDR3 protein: CASSLRSGVSFLGHEQFF. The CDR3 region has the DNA TGTGCCAGCAGCTTAAGGAGCGGGGTGAGTTTCTTGGGCCATGAGCAGTTCTTC.